The source of this T cell receptor beta chain is a study of blood T cell repertoires in COVID-19. Original methodology: Amplification with reference gene primers provided the estimates of nucleated cell counts. Here immunoSEQ multiplex PCR was the method, and the copy in TCRdb shows in-frame clones only, minus some. Clone size and V and J calls were adopted from that table, with D and trimming inferred from the DNA. The sample has 300,000 to 450,000 clones, 75% to 90% seen once. The study counted Cohort 3 donors as recovered given two negative PCRs, clearance, or symptom resolution. The sequencing input was PBMCs or T cells enriched from blood (not recorded which). The source is a man aged 18 to 35 who had recovered from COVID-19.

CDR3 residues: CAIRKTSGGSNEQFF. CDR3 DNA sequence: TGTGCCATCAGGAAGACTAGCGGGGGCTCGAATGAGCAGTTCTTC. The chain employs TRBV10-3 and TRBJ2-1; TRBD2 agrees at 12 bases. This CDR3 region has 15 residues. Germline assignment: CDR1 ENHRY and CDR2 SYGVKD. V lost 6 bases to trimming and J lost 7 bases; unmatched junction nucleotides: 7.